Listed below are T cell receptor beta chains from one sample, sequenced in a study of response to subunit inactivated influenza vaccine. One entry per CDR3 protein, called by TCRdb with MiXCR from the RT-PCR reads. Of more than 450,000 distinct CDR3 sequences listed, about 11% were seen once; the top ten hold roughly 10%. The specimen comprised PBMCs from blood, sampled on the day of vaccination. The origin of the receptors is a man in his forties or fifties who received an inactivated influenza vaccine. Each CDR3 is given with its conserved first and last residue. A D gene is named only where the DNA matches it firmly. A row's size may be missing; if present it is once, few, many or a size class.

TRBJ2-7	few	TRBV2	TRBD1	CASSPQGQGTYEQYF	TGTGCCAGCAGTCCCCAGGGACAGGGGACATACGAGCAGTACTTC
TRBJ2-1	few	TRBV24-1	-	CATSPWGQANEQFF	TGTGCCACCAGTCCCTGGGGCCAAGCCAATGAGCAGTTCTTC
TRBJ2-5	-	TRBV7-8	-	CASSLARQGGQTQYF	TGTGCCAGCAGCTTAGCGAGACAGGGAGGGCAGACCCAGTACTTC
TRBJ2-3	many	TRBV5-1	TRBD1	CASSWTGSDTQYF	TGCGCCAGCAGTTGGACAGGGTCAGATACGCAGTATTTT
TRBJ2-2	-	TRBV6-1	-	CASSSGQQVRELFF	TGTGCCAGCAGCTCTGGACAGCAAGTGCGGGAGCTGTTTTTT
TRBJ1-1	-	TRBV18	-	CASSRTYSGVAEAFF	TGTGCCAGCTCACGGACCTATAGTGGGGTCGCTGAAGCTTTCTTT
TRBJ2-1	many	TRBV10-3	TRBD2	CAISPGLVHERDNEQFF	TGTGCCATCAGTCCGGGACTAGTCCATGAGAGGGACAATGAGCAGTTCTTC
TRBJ2-5	few	TRBV5-1	-	CASSLVGQGETQYF	TGCGCCAGCAGCTTGGTGGGGCAGGGGGAGACCCAGTACTTC
TRBJ2-7	few	TRBV20-1	-	CSADSRAGSFDEQYF	TGCAGTGCAGACTCCCGTGCCGGGTCCTTTGATGAGCAGTACTTC
TRBJ2-1	-	TRBV4-3	TRBD2	CASSQRVSSGVGSYNEQFF	TGCGCCAGCAGCCAAAGAGTTTCTAGCGGGGTCGGCTCCTACAATGAGCAGTTCTTC
TRBJ1-1	few	TRBV5-1	-	CASSVVPGHTEAFF	TGCGCCAGCAGCGTTGTTCCGGGGCACACTGAAGCTTTCTTT
TRBJ2-2	few	TRBV10-3	-	CAISVLGESTGELFF	TGTGCCATCAGTGTTTTGGGGGAATCCACCGGGGAGCTGTTTTTT